This T cell receptor beta chain originates from a study of PD-L1 blockade in urothelial cancer. Overall study context: Males with urothelial cancer arising in the bladder constituted about nine tenths of the roughly 29 patients.

The table came from immunoSEQ multiplex PCR; TCRdb's copy has only in-frame clones and leaves some out. The table has 40,000 or so clones, roughly 87% seen once. This CDR3 is built from 15 residues. The germline V and J ends were trimmed by 3 bases and 4 bases, with 10 bases remaining between them. CDR1 is MDHEN, CDR2 SYDVKM, per germline. The cohort comprised individuals with locally advanced or metastatic urothelial carcinoma. This sample comprised PBMCs, obtained around atezolizumab (anti-PD-L1) treatment. The chain has TRBV28 and TRBJ2-6, with D possibly being TRBD1 (6 bases). The clonotype was recovered from an older man with urothelial cancer. The CDR3 spells CASSFRGNGANVLTF. CDR3 DNA sequence: TGTGCCAGCAGTTTTAGGGGGAACGGGGCCAACGTCCTGACTTTC. Filled out from reference TRBV28 and TRBJ2-6, the complete variable domain reads DVKVTQSSRYLVKRTGEKVFLECVQDMDHENMFWYRQDPGLGLRLIYFSYDVKMKEKGDIPEGYSVSREKKERFSLILESASTNQTSMYLCASSFRGNGANVLTFGAGSRLTVL.